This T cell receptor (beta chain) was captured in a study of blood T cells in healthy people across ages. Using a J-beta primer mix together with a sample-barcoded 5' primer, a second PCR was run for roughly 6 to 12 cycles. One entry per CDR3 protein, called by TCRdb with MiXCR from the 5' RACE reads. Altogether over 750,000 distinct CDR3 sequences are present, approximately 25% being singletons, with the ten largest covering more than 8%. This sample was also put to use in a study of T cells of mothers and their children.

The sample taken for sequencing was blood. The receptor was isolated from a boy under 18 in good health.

The chain's CDR3 is CASSYGGYKPNEQFF. DNA of the CDR3: TGTGCCAGCAGTTACGGCGGATACAAACCCAATGAGCAGTTCTTC. The V call is TRBV6-2 or TRBV6-3, the J call TRBJ2-1; D gene uncertain. There are 15 residues in the CDR3. Between the trimmed V and J ends, which lost 2 bases and 6 bases, there was a span of 14 bases. Germline assignment: CDR1 MNHEY and CDR2 SVGEGT.